Listed below are T cell receptor beta chains from one sample, sequenced in a study of cytomegalovirus exposure and HLA in healthy donors. The data were produced by immunoSEQ multiplex PCR, yet TCRdb's version contains in-frame clones alone and is incomplete. The profile covers some 170,000 clones, with approximately 86% appearing a single time and approximately 2.5% taken by the ten largest. The sample taken for sequencing was PBMCs. The receptors shown here come from a man younger than 35 in good health and CMV-seropositive. CDR3s include the opening cysteine and the closing phenylalanine or tryptophan. Fields, in order: V gene, clone size, J gene, D gene, CDR3 DNA, CDR3 protein. D genes are given only for firm matches. Expanded clones are given a class, and other clones once, few, many or no size at all.

V: TRBV7-3
size: NA
J: TRBJ2-7
D: TRBD2
DNA: TGTGCCAGCAGCCCCGGGGTAGCGGGTTCCTACGAGCAGTACTTC
CDR3: CASSPGVAGSYEQYF

V: TRBV9
size: NA
J: TRBJ2-2
D: NA
DNA: TGTGCCAGCAGCGTAGCAGTGGTCGGGGAGCTGTTTTTT
CDR3: CASSVAVVGELFF

V: TRBV11-3
size: NA
J: TRBJ2-1
D: NA
DNA: TGTGCCAGCAGCTCCCGGGACTCTTACAATGAGCAGTTCTTC
CDR3: CASSSRDSYNEQFF

V: TRBV4-1
size: NA
J: TRBJ2-1
D: TRBD2
DNA: TGCGCCAGCAGCCCCGGGGGGGCCTATAGACACAATGAGCAGTTCTTC
CDR3: CASSPGGAYRHNEQFF

V: TRBV6-1
size: NA
J: TRBJ2-1
D: TRBD2
DNA: TGTGCCAGCAGTGGGGGGGGACTCCAGTCAGGAAATGAGCAGTTCTTC
CDR3: CASSGGGLQSGNEQFF

V: TRBV18
size: few
J: TRBJ1-6
D: NA
DNA: TGTGCCAGCTCACCCGCTAGATCACCCCTCCACTTT
CDR3: CASSPARSPLHF

V: TRBV7-2
size: NA
J: TRBJ2-1
D: TRBD2
DNA: TGTGCCAGCAGCCCTTATAGCGGGAGGGCAGAAAAGCAGTTCTTC
CDR3: CASSPYSGRAEKQFF

V: TRBV7-2
size: NA
J: TRBJ1-1
D: NA
DNA: TGTGCCAGCAGCTTAGGACAGATTAACACTGAAGCTTTCTTT
CDR3: CASSLGQINTEAFF

V: TRBV28
size: NA
J: TRBJ2-7
D: NA
DNA: TGTGCCAGCAGTTCCTTCGGGGACGAGCAGTACTTC
CDR3: CASSSFGDEQYF

V: TRBV15
size: NA
J: TRBJ1-2
D: TRBD1
DNA: TGTGCCACCAGCATAGTACCGGGACAGGGTGCTCGTGGCTACACCTTC
CDR3: CATSIVPGQGARGYTF

V: TRBV5-6
size: NA
J: TRBJ1-5
D: NA
DNA: TGTGCCAGCAGCCGCGGACGGGGAGGCTATCAGCCCCAGCATTTT
CDR3: CASSRGRGGYQPQHF

V: TRBV5-4
size: NA
J: TRBJ2-3
D: TRBD1
DNA: TGTGCCAGCAGCTTGGCGGGACAGGGGACAGATACGCAGTATTTT
CDR3: CASSLAGQGTDTQYF

V: TRBV6-1
size: once
J: TRBJ1-4
D: TRBD1
DNA: TGTGCCAGCATTCGGGACAGGGGTCGGGAAAAACTGTTTTTT
CDR3: CASIRDRGREKLFF

V: TRBV25-1
size: NA
J: TRBJ2-5
D: NA
DNA: TGTGCCAGCAGTGAGTGGGCCGGTGCTCAAGAGACCCAGTACTTC
CDR3: CASSEWAGAQETQYF

V: TRBV19
size: NA
J: TRBJ1-5
D: NA
DNA: TGTGCCACCGAGGAGGATGGGGCGGGGGTATGGCCCCAGCATTTT
CDR3: CATEEDGAGVWPQHF

V: TRBV7-9
size: NA
J: TRBJ2-7
D: TRBD1
DNA: TGTGCCAGCAGCGGGCAGGGACAGACCTACGAGCAGTACTTC
CDR3: CASSGQGQTYEQYF

V: TRBV6-5
size: NA
J: TRBJ2-7
D: NA
DNA: TGTGCCAGCAGTTACTCGGAGACAGAGCCCTACGAGCAGTACTTC
CDR3: CASSYSETEPYEQYF

V: TRBV7-8
size: once
J: TRBJ2-3
D: NA
DNA: TGTGCCAGCAGCTCACGTCGAGGGGATACGCAGTATTTT
CDR3: CASSSRRGDTQYF

V: TRBV7-2
size: NA
J: TRBJ1-1
D: NA
DNA: TGTGCCAGCAGCTTCCGTCTATCGAGCACTGAAGCTTTCTTT
CDR3: CASSFRLSSTEAFF

V: TRBV12-5
size: NA
J: TRBJ2-1
D: TRBD1
DNA: TGTGCTAGTGGTTTTGCAACCGGGACAGAGATGAGCAATGAGCAGTTCTTC
CDR3: CASGFATGTEMSNEQFF

V: TRBV7-2
size: NA
J: TRBJ2-1
D: TRBD1
DNA: TGTGCCAGCAGCTTGACGGGACAGGCATTTAACAATGAGCAGTTCTTC
CDR3: CASSLTGQAFNNEQFF

V: TRBV12-2
size: NA
J: TRBJ2-2
D: NA
DNA: TGTGCAAGTCGCTCGAGGACTCACACCGGGGAGCTGTTTTTT
CDR3: CASRSRTHTGELFF

V: TRBV6-5
size: NA
J: TRBJ2-2
D: TRBD1
DNA: TGTGCCAGCAGTTCCCGGGGACAGGGGATCGCCGGGGAGCTGTTTTTT
CDR3: CASSSRGQGIAGELFF

V: TRBV6-1
size: NA
J: TRBJ2-7
D: NA
DNA: TGTGCCAGCAGTGGGGACGGGGGCTACGAGCAGTACTTC
CDR3: CASSGDGGYEQYF

V: TRBV4-3
size: NA
J: TRBJ2-5
D: NA
DNA: TGCGCCAGCAGCCAACAGCGGCAAGAGACCCAGTACTTC
CDR3: CASSQQRQETQYF

V: TRBV4-3
size: NA
J: TRBJ2-7
D: NA
DNA: TGCGCCAGCAGCCAAGTCAGGACAGACTACGAGCAGTACTTC
CDR3: CASSQVRTDYEQYF